This TCR beta chain appears in the sequencing data of a study of blood T cell repertoires in COVID-19. Background on the study: Acute and convalescent COVID-19 specimens originated in the United States, Italy and Spain. Sample material is recorded as cDNA or gDNA derived from T cells, B-cell-depleted T cells, or PBMCs.

This clone was observed a handful of times. Clones were read by immunoSEQ multiplex PCR, and TCRdb kept only the in-frame ones, dropping some. The data contain tens of thousands of clones, roughly 89% of them singletons. This CDR3 comprises 10 residues. The V end lost 8 bases, the J end lost 6 bases, and 4 bases lay between the germline ends. From germline, CDR1 is LNHDA and CDR2 SQIVND (reference sequence). The V gene is TRBV19, the J gene TRBJ2-2; D unresolved. The specimen sequenced was peripheral blood. The receptor's source is a man older than 75 with acute or convalescent COVID-19. The CDR3 loop is CASGPGELFF. The DNA for the CDR3 is TGTGCCAGTGGGCCCGGGGAGCTGTTTTTT.